This TCR beta chain was sequenced for a study of T cells in Graves' hyperthyroidism and ophthalmopathy. Study context: Peripheral blood was secured at the point of initial diagnosis, before any treatment.

Amplification yielded TCR beta CDR3 regions, with RNA transcripts as the source. Researchers ran a first-round RT-PCR on the TCR CDR3 using the HTBI primer set. Using its own MiXCR run on the multiplex PCR reads, TCRdb lists one record per CDR3 protein. The sample records roughly 560,000 distinct CDR3 sequences, about 15% being singletons. This clonotype showed up many times. The V gene lost 5 bases and the J gene lost 8 bases, with 15 bases spanning the gap. Germline CDR1 reads MDHEN; CDR2 reads SYDVKM. This CDR3 is built from 13 residues. V usage is TRBV28 and J usage is TRBJ2-5; D tentatively fits TRBD1 or TRBD2 (5 bases each). The source material was blood. The origin of this receptor is a woman in her thirties or forties with Graves' ophthalmopathy. In DNA form, the CDR3 reads TGTGCCAGCAGTCCGGTAACGGGACCAACCCAGTACTTC. Residues: CASSPVTGPTQYF.